This TCR beta chain derives from a study of siplizumab effects on memory and regulatory T cells. The CDR3 consists of 15 residues. CDR1 is SGHKS and CDR2 is YYEKEE in the germline V gene (reference sequence). Trimming removed 0 bases at V and 4 bases at J, with 13 bases between. The data were produced by immunoSEQ multiplex PCR, yet TCRdb's version contains in-frame clones alone and is incomplete. The sample carries under 130,000 clones, 85% to 95% recorded once. The sample consisted of CD4+ T cells sorted from blood. This receptor was taken from a human donor in good health. V and J are TRBV5-5 and TRBJ1-2; perhaps TRBD1 as D (6 bases). Here the CDR3 reads CASSLVAGATYGYTF. In DNA, the CDR3 is TGTGCCAGCAGCTTGGTAGCGGGGGCGACCTATGGCTACACCTTC.